This T cell receptor beta chain was sequenced for a study of blood T cell repertoires in COVID-19. The overall study: T cells, B-cell-depleted T cells, or PBMCs supplied cDNA or gDNA.

The germline V and J ends were trimmed by 4 bases and 4 bases, with 8 bases remaining between them. Germline V lookup: CDR1 LNHNV, CDR2 YYDKDF (reference sequence). CDR3 length: 13 residues. Assignment of participants to cohorts was predicated upon participant-reported clinical history. Authors' data handling: Amplification of reference gene primers provided the estimated nucleated cell counts. Some clones are missing from TCRdb's copy, which holds only in-frame ones; the method was immunoSEQ multiplex PCR. V, J and clone size were drawn from that table, and D and trimming were deduced from the DNA. Among tens of thousands of clones listed, approximately 90% were seen once.

Sequenced input: PBMCs or T cells enriched from blood (not recorded which). This chain links TRBV15 with TRBJ2-1; D is unclear. The TCR originated in a woman in her thirties or forties who had recovered from COVID-19. CDR3 residues: CATSNEQYNEQFF. The CDR3 region has the DNA TGTGCCACCAGCAACGAACAGTACAATGAGCAGTTCTTC. The complete variable domain, with remaining parts taken from reference TRBV15 and TRBJ2-1, reads DAMVIQNPRYQVTQFGKPVTLSCSQTLNHNVMYWYQQKSSQAPKLLFHYYDKDFNNEADTPDNFQSRRPNTSFCFLDIRSPGLGDTAMYLCATSNEQYNEQFFGPGTRLTVL.